Listed below are T cell receptor beta chains from one sample, sequenced in a study of blood T cell repertoires in COVID-19. Method: immunoSEQ multiplex PCR; TCRdb's copy keeps in-frame clones and lacks some. The sample records about 280,000 clones, around 90% being singletons. Sequencing input: peripheral blood. The receptors stem from a man younger than 35 with active or convalescent COVID-19. Each CDR3 is given with its conserved first and last residue.

v_gene,CDR3aa
TRBV11-2,CAIGEGTNEQYF
TRBV7-2,CASSPLAASTDTQYF
TRBV5-1,CASLDYPKTYEQYF
TRBV9,CASSVGQGYNSPLHF
TRBV9,CASSVGTGLNQPQHF
TRBV3-1/TRBV3-2,CASSPRTGGTEAFF
TRBV2,CASMAELNTGELFF
TRBV27,CASSLFAPGGDGYTF
TRBV5-5,CASSFFASGGMNTGELFF
TRBV7-2,CASSLSGVAYNEQFF
TRBV6-5,CASKNSNNEKLFF
TRBV4-1,CASSKISGDYEQYF
TRBV25-1,CASSEFNNYGYTF
TRBV29-1,CSVEARLRNTEAFF
TRBV27,CATQGASSYEQYF
TRBV19,CASSIFNRGLGFAKNIQYF
TRBV13,CATRRGNEKLFF
TRBV9,CASSVMPSGGGETQYF
TRBV29-1,CSGMTGGRADEKLFF
TRBV19,CASRRGTGNQPQHF
TRBV10-3,CAISGHILGGNTEAFF
TRBV7-2,CASSLNGQGYTGELFF
TRBV18,CASSPARDNYGYTF
TRBV9,CASSVLTGRSYNEQFF
TRBV11-3,CASSFLEPGAQNTEAFF
TRBV6-1,CASSEGAGLGHEQYF
TRBV6-5,CASWTGTEAFF
TRBV6-6,CASSYQRQGANYGYTF
TRBV5-1,CASSLHSPVPNTGELFF
TRBV3-1/TRBV3-2,CASSPLGGGTEKLFF
TRBV20-1,CSAPGQGEQYF
TRBV9,CASSVEPGGGYTF
TRBV9,CASSATQERADEKLFF
TRBV7-6,CASLAASGTGELFF
TRBV4-3,CASSQGLNIMVNTEAFF
TRBV19,CASSIDGLRQGRGNTIYF
TRBV11-2,CASSDLAGQSPQPQHF
TRBV2,CASILLGHGLMTF
TRBV7-9,CASSLVYRGTSNYGYTF
TRBV6-6,CASSPGAGSYGYTF
TRBV7-8,CASSFWRLVGEQFF
TRBV9,CASSVSPRYGYTF
TRBV10-3,CAISETDNEQFF
TRBV29-1,CSVPATDSNYGYTF
TRBV5-4,CAGRAFGANVLTF
TRBV9,CASSPLAERPFGGELFF
TRBV5-6,CASSVSPNPGQGNYGYTF
TRBV19,CASSIGREETQYF
TRBV9,CASSVGVGSSYNEQFF
TRBV5-6,CASSLIILGQDSYEQYF
TRBV12-3/TRBV12-4,CASRQGENQPQHF
TRBV7-8,CASSFGGASADEQFF
TRBV3-1/TRBV3-2,CASSQDLQGAWGYTF
TRBV5-4,CASSPRATGLNTEAFF
TRBV7-8,CASSYNTGGYGYEQYF